This is a list of T cell receptor beta chains from one sample in a study of T-cell memory formation after mild COVID-19. TCRdb processed the 5' RACE reads anew with MiXCR; each CDR3 protein has one entry. This table holds fewer than 150,000 distinct CDR3 sequences, 20% to 25% found once. What was sequenced was PBMCs or a T cell subset sorted from them (not recorded which). These receptors all stem from a man aged 18 to 30 who had mild COVID-19 (a few samples of this study predate the infection). Cell type and time point are not known. Both conserved end residues are part of each CDR3. D genes are given only for firm matches. The size of a clone is reported for some rows only, either as once, few or many, or as a class for expanded clones.

CDR3nt,CDR3aa,j_gene,v_gene,abundance,d_gene,len
TGTGCCAGCAGCGTAGGTGGGACAGACCGTAATGAGCAGTTCTTC,CASSVGGTDRNEQFF,TRBJ2-1,TRBV9,-,TRBD1,15
TGTGCCAGCAGTGGCGGGGTGACGGGTGGCTACACCTTC,CASSGGVTGGYTF,TRBJ1-2,TRBV12-3/TRBV12-4,-,-,13
TGTGCCAGCAGTTCGCGGACAGGGCCTAATGAAAAACTGTTTTTT,CASSSRTGPNEKLFF,TRBJ1-4,TRBV28,few,TRBD1,15
TGTGCCAGCAGCGTAGCGGTCAGCGGGGCCGACAATGAGCAGTTCTTC,CASSVAVSGADNEQFF,TRBJ2-1,TRBV9,-,TRBD2,16
TGTGCCAGCAGCGGGGAGGGGTTTCCGGGAAACACCATATATTTT,CASSGEGFPGNTIYF,TRBJ1-3,TRBV21-1,few,-,15
TGCGCCAGCAAGGACGGAAATAACTATGGCTACACCTTC,CASKDGNNYGYTF,TRBJ1-2,TRBV10-2,-,-,13
TGTGCCAGCACCGACGACGCGGAAGCTAACTATGGCTACACCTTC,CASTDDAEANYGYTF,TRBJ1-2,TRBV7-9,-,-,15
TGTGCCAGCAGTTACTTTTACGGCTCACCGAACACCGGGGAGCTGTTTTTT,CASSYFYGSPNTGELFF,TRBJ2-2,TRBV6-6,-,-,17
TGTGCCATCAGTCCCGGACAGGACACTTCCTACGAGCAGTACTTC,CAISPGQDTSYEQYF,TRBJ2-7,TRBV10-3,few,TRBD1,15
TGTGCCATCAGTGAGTCGAAGGGCAGGGATGATTCACCCCTCCACTTT,CAISESKGRDDSPLHF,TRBJ1-6,TRBV10-3,-,-,16
TGTGCCAGCAGCTTAGCAATTGCAGGATATGAAAAACTGTTTTTT,CASSLAIAGYEKLFF,TRBJ1-4,TRBV7-9,many,-,15
TGTGCCAGCAGTGGTGCCGGGACCCAGTACTTC,CASSGAGTQYF,TRBJ2-5,TRBV25-1,few,-,11
TGTGCCAGCAGTGAAGTTTGGACTAGCGGGGGCCAAGAGACCCAGTACTTC,CASSEVWTSGGQETQYF,TRBJ2-5,TRBV6-1,-,TRBD2,17
TGCGCCAGCAGCCCCGGGGGTCCGCTGAACAATGAGCAGTTCTTC,CASSPGGPLNNEQFF,TRBJ2-1,TRBV4-3,-,-,15
TGTGCCAGCAGCCCCACGGGATGGGTCCCTGAAGCTTTCTTT,CASSPTGWVPEAFF,TRBJ1-1,TRBV11-2,-,-,14
TGTGCCAGCAGCTTAGAGCTCGTGGTGAACAATGAGCAGTTCTTC,CASSLELVVNNEQFF,TRBJ2-1,TRBV7-2,-,-,15
TGTGCCAGCAGCTTGCAGGTCAATGAGCAGTTCTTC,CASSLQVNEQFF,TRBJ2-1,TRBV11-2,-,-,12
TGTGCCAGCAGCTTAATCGAGGGGAGGGATGAAAAACTGTTTTTT,CASSLIEGRDEKLFF,TRBJ1-4,TRBV7-9,few,-,15
TGTGCCAGCAGTTTATCTGCTTCCGGCATGGGAGATACGCAGTATTTT,CASSLSASGMGDTQYF,TRBJ2-3,TRBV28,-,-,16
TGCGCCAGCAGCCAAGATAACAGGGGCGGCCAGCCCCAGCATTTT,CASSQDNRGGQPQHF,TRBJ1-5,TRBV4-3,-,TRBD1,15
TGTGCCAGCGCTCCCAATCAGGGGTTAGAGACCCAGTACTTC,CASAPNQGLETQYF,TRBJ2-5,TRBV27,-,-,14
TGCGCCAGCAGCTCTTGGGGGGGTAACACTGAAGCTTTCTTT,CASSSWGGNTEAFF,TRBJ1-1,TRBV5-1,-,-,14